The source of this TCR beta chain is a study of blood T cell repertoires in COVID-19. This CDR3 is built from 12 residues. The germline V gene encodes CDR1 SQVTM and CDR2 ANQGSEA. V gave up 0 bases and J gave up 8 bases, with 10 bases separating them. This table comes from immunoSEQ multiplex PCR, and its TCRdb copy is limited to in-frame clones, with some not included. This sample has a few hundred thousand clones; around 84% occur once, and the top ten carry 4.1%. Cohorts were based on clinical histories the participants reported. Sequencing used PBMCs or T cells enriched from blood (not recorded which). The chain links TRBV29-1 to TRBJ1-1; D uncertain. The clonotype was recovered from a man aged 30-40 years with acute COVID-19. CDR3 in DNA: TGCAGCGTTGAAGATGGAGTGCCCGAAGCTTTCTTT. Amino acids: CSVEDGVPEAFF. Using reference TRBV29-1 and TRBJ1-1 for the parts outside the CDR3, the full variable domain is SAVISQKPSRDICQRGTSLTIQCQVDSQVTMMFWYRQQPGQSLTLIATANQGSEATYESGFVIDKFPISRPNLTFSTLTVSNMSPEDSSIYLCSVEDGVPEAFFGQGTRLTVV.